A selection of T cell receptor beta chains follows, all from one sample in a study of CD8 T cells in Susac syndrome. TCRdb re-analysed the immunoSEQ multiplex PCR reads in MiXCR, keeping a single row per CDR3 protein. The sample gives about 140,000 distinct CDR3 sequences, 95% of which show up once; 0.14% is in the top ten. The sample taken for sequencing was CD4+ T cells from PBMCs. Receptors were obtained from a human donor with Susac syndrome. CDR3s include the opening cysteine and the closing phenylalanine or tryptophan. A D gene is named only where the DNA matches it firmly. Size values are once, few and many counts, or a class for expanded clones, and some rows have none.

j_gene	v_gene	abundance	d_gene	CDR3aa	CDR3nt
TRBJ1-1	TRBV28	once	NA	CASSLPGSWQAFF	TGTGCCAGCAGCCTTCCCGGGAGTTGGCAAGCTTTCTTT
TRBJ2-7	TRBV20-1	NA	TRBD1	CSASDRVTEQYF	TGCAGCGCCTCTGACAGGGTAACCGAGCAGTACTTC
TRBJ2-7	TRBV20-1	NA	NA	CSAISGSSYEQYF	TGCAGTGCTATATCAGGGAGTTCCTACGAGCAGTACTTC
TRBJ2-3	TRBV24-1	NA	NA	CATSDPIRTDTQYF	TGTGCCACCAGTGATCCAATTCGCACAGATACGCAGTATTTT
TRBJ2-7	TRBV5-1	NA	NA	CASSLGGADYEQYF	TGCGCCAGCAGCTTAGGTGGCGCGGACTACGAGCAGTACTTC
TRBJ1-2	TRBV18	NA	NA	CASSLEMNLNYGYTF	TGTGCCAGCTCACTCGAGATGAACCTTAACTATGGCTACACCTTC
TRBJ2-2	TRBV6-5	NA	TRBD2	CASRTSGRSTGELFF	TGTGCCAGCAGGACTAGCGGGAGAAGCACCGGGGAGCTGTTTTTT
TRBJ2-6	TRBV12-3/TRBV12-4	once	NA	CASTPRFSGANVLTF	TGTGCCAGCACCCCACGGTTCTCTGGGGCCAACGTCCTGACTTTC
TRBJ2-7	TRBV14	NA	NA	CASSQRRAESYEQYF	TGTGCCAGCAGCCAACGGCGGGCTGAGTCCTACGAGCAGTACTTC
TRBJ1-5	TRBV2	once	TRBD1	CASSEGQGFSNQPQHF	TGTGCCAGCAGTGAAGGACAGGGGTTTAGCAATCAGCCCCAGCATTTT
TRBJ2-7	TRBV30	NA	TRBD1	CAWAGTGISEQYF	TGTGCCTGGGCCGGGACAGGGATATCCGAGCAGTACTTC
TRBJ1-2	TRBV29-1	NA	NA	CSVGGLYGYTF	TGCAGCGTTGGAGGACTTTATGGCTACACCTTC
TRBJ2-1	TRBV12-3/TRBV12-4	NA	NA	CASSRGTTLYNEQFF	TGTGCCAGCAGTCGGGGGACCACCCTATACAATGAGCAGTTCTTC
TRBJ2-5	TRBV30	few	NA	CAWSVLETQYF	TGTGCCTGGAGTGTGCTAGAGACCCAGTACTTC
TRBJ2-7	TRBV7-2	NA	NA	CASTATGTSTYEQYF	TGTGCCAGCACCGCAACCGGGACATCCACCTACGAGCAGTACTTC
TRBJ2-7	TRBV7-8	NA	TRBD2	CASSASGVNPSYEQYF	TGTGCCAGCAGCGCTAGCGGGGTAAACCCCTCCTACGAGCAGTACTTC
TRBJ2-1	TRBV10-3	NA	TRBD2	CAISDTGGEQFF	TGTGCCATCAGTGATACGGGAGGGGAGCAGTTCTTC
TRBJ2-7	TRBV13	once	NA	CASSLEPTSSYEQYF	TGTGCCAGCAGCTTAGAGCCGACTAGCTCCTACGAGCAGTACTTC
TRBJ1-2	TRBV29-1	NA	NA	CSVAAALNYGYTF	TGCAGCGTTGCAGCCGCCCTTAACTATGGCTACACCTTC
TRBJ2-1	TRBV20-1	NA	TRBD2	CSGGGGSNEQFF	TGCAGTGGCGGGGGGGGCAGTAATGAGCAGTTCTTC
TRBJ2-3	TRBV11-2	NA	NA	CASTGSGSPDTQYF	TGTGCCAGCACCGGGTCGGGTTCCCCAGATACGCAGTATTTT
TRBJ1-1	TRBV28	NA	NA	CASSLAGTEAFF	TGTGCCAGCAGTTTGGCCGGGACTGAAGCTTTCTTT
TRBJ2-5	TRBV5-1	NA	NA	CASSLSQLKTGTQYF	TGCGCCAGCAGCTTGTCCCAGCTCAAGACCGGGACCCAGTACTTC
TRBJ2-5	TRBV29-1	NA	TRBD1	CSIPGQTLEETQYF	TGCAGCATTCCGGGACAGACCTTGGAAGAGACCCAGTACTTC
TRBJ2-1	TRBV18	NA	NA	CASSDINEQFF	TGTGCCAGCTCGGACATCAATGAGCAGTTCTTC
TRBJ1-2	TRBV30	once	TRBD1	CAWTRMGQGGYGYTF	TGTGCCTGGACTCGAATGGGACAGGGAGGATACGGCTACACCTTC
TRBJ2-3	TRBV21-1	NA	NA	CASSGPGQECTDTQYF	TGTGCCAGCAGCGGACCGGGACAGGAATGCACAGATACGCAGTATTTT
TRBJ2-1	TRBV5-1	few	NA	CASSPTGTGYNEQFF	TGCGCCAGCAGCCCGACCGGAACAGGGTACAATGAGCAGTTCTTC
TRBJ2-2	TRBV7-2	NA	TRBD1	CASSRDRGYGELFF	TGTGCCAGCAGCCGGGACAGGGGCTACGGGGAGCTGTTTTTT
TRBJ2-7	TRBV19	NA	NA	CASSINLGIYEQYF	TGTGCCAGTAGTATAAATTTGGGGATCTACGAGCAGTACTTC
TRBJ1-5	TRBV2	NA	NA	CASSLQGLGNQPQHF	TGTGCCAGCAGTCTTCAGGGTCTTGGCAATCAGCCCCAGCATTTT
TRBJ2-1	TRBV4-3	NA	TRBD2	CASSRSGLAPNEQFF	TGCGCCAGCAGCCGATCGGGACTAGCGCCCAATGAGCAGTTCTTC
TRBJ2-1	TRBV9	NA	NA	CASSVGLELANEQFF	TGTGCCAGCAGCGTAGGGCTAGAACTAGCCAATGAGCAGTTCTTC
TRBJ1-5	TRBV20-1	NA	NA	CSASTGSDQPQHF	TGCAGTGCTAGTACAGGTTCCGATCAGCCCCAGCATTTT
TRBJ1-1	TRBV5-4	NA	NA	CASRPLGQGRTEAFF	TGCGCCAGCAGACCGTTAGGGCAGGGACGAACTGAAGCTTTCTTT
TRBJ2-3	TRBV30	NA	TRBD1	CAWSGGGGSSQYF	TGTGCCTGGAGTGGAGGGGGCGGTTCTTCGCAGTATTTT
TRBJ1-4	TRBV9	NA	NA	CASSARRSGNEKLFF	TGTGCCAGCAGCGCCCGCAGGTCTGGTAATGAAAAACTGTTTTTT
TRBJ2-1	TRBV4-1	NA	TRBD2	CASSQDLAGGIREQFF	TGCGCCAGCAGCCAAGATCTGGCGGGAGGAATAAGGGAGCAGTTCTTC
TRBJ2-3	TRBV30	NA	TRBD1	CAWASGTGTDTQYF	TGTGCCTGGGCTTCCGGGACAGGGACAGATACGCAGTATTTT
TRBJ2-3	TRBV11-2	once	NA	CASSKLVGTDTQYF	TGTGCCAGCAGCAAACTAGTGGGCACAGATACGCAGTATTTT
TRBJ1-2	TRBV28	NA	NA	CASSLSGVNYGYTF	TGTGCCAGCAGCTTGTCAGGAGTTAACTATGGCTACACCTTC
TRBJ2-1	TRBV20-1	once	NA	CSARDRFGTPSYNEQFF	TGCAGTGCTAGAGATCGATTTGGGACGCCATCCTACAATGAGCAGTTCTTC
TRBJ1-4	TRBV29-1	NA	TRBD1	CSALGGQGATANEKLFF	TGCAGCGCCCTAGGGGGACAGGGGGCCACAGCTAATGAAAAACTGTTTTTT
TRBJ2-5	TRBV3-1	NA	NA	CASSREETQYF	TGTGCCAGCAGCCGCGAAGAGACCCAGTACTTC
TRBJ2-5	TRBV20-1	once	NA	CSASGGRYQETQYF	TGCAGTGCTAGTGGGGGAAGGTACCAAGAGACCCAGTACTTC
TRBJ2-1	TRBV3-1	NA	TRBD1	CASSHPPGQGFSNEQFF	TGTGCCAGCAGCCATCCTCCGGGACAGGGTTTCAGCAATGAGCAGTTCTTC
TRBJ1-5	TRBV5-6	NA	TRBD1	CASSIGQANQPQHF	TGTGCCAGCAGCATCGGACAGGCCAATCAGCCCCAGCATTTT
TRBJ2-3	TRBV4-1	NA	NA	CASSQDRGLTDTQYF	TGCGCCAGCAGCCAAGATAGGGGTCTCACAGATACGCAGTATTTT
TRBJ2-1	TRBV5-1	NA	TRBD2	CASSLQTSGTDEQFF	TGCGCCAGCAGCTTGCAGACTAGCGGGACGGATGAGCAGTTCTTC
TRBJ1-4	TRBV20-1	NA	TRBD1	CSARRGQDNEKLFF	TGCAGTGCTAGGCGGGGACAGGATAATGAAAAACTGTTTTTT
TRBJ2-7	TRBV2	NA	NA	CASSEDNYEQYF	TGTGCCAGCAGTGAGGATAACTACGAGCAGTACTTC
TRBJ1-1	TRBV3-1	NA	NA	CASNRIIRGLNTEAFF	TGTGCCAGCAATCGAATCATCAGAGGGTTGAACACTGAAGCTTTCTTT
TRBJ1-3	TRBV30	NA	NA	CACGSSGNTIYF	TGTGCCTGCGGTAGCTCTGGAAACACCATATATTTT
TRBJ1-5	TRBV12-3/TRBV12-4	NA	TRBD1	CATTGANQPQHF	TGTGCTACGACAGGGGCCAATCAGCCCCAGCATTTT
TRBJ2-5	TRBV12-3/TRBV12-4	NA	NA	CASRPGFGGSLETQYF	TGTGCCAGCAGACCCGGGTTCGGGGGATCCCTGGAGACCCAGTACTTC
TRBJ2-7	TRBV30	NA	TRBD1	CAWRGQGAIYEQYF	TGTGCCTGGAGGGGTCAGGGGGCCATCTACGAGCAGTACTTC
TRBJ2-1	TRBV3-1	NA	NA	CASSQGDDKQFF	TGTGCCAGCAGCCAAGGGGACGATAAGCAGTTCTTC
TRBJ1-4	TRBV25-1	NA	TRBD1	CARNRGLDEKLFF	TGTGCCAGAAACAGGGGGCTTGATGAAAAACTGTTTTTT
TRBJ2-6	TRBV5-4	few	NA	CASSLGFVSGANVLTF	TGTGCCAGCAGCTTGGGATTCGTGTCTGGGGCCAACGTCCTGACTTTC